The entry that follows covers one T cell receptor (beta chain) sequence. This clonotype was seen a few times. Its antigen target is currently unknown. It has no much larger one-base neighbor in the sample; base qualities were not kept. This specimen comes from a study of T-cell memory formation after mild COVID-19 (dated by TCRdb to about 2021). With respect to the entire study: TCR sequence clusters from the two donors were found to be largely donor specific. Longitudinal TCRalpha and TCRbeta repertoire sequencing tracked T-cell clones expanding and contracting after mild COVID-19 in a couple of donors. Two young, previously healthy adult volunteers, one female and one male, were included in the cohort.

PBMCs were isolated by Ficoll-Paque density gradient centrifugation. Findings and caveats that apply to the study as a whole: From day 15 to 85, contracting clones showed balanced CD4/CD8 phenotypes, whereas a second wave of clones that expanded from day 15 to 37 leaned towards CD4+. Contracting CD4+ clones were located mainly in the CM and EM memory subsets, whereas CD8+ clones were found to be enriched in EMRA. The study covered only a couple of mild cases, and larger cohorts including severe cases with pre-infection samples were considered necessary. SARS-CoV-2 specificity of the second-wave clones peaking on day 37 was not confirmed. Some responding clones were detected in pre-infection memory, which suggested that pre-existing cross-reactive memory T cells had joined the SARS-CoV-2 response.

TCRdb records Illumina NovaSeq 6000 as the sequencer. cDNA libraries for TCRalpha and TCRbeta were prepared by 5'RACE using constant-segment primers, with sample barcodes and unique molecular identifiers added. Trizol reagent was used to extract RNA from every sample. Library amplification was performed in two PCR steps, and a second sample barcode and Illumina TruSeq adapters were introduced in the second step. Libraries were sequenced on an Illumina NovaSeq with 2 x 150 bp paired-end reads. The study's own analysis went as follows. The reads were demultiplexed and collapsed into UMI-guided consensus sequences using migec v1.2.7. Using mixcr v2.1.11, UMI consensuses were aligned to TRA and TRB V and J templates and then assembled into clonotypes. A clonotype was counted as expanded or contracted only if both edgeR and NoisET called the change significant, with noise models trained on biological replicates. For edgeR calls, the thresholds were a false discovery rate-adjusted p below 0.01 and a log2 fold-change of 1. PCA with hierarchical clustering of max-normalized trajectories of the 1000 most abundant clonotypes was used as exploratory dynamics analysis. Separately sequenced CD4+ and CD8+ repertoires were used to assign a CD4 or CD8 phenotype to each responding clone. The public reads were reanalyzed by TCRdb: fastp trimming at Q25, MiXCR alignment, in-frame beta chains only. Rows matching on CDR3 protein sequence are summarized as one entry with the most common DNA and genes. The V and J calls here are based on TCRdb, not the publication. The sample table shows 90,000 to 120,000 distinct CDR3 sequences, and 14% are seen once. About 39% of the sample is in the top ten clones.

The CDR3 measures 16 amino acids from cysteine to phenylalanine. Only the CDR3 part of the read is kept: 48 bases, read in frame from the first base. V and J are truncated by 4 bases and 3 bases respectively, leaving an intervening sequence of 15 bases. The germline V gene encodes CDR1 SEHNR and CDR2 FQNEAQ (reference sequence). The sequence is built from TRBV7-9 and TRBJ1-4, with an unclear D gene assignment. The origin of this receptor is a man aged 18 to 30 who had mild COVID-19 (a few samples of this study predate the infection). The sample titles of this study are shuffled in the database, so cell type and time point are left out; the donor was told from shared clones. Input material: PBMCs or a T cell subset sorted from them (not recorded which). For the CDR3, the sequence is CASSSVRAVANEKLFF. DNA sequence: TGTGCCAGCAGCTCAGTGAGGGCGGTTGCTAATGAAAAACTGTTTTTT.